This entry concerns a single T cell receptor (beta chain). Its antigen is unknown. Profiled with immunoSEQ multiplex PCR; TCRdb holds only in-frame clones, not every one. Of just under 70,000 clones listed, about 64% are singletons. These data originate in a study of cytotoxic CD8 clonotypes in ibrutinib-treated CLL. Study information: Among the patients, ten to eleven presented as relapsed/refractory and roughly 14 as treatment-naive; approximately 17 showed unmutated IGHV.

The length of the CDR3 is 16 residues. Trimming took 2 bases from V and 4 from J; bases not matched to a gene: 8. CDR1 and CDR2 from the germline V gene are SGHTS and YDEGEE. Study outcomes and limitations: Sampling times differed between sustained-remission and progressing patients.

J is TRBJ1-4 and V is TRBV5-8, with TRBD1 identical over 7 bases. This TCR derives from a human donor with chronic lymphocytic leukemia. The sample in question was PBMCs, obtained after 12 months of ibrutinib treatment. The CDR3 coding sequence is TGTGCCAGCAGCTTTGATACAGGGGCTGGTAATGAAAAACTGTTTTTT. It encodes CASSFDTGAGNEKLFF.